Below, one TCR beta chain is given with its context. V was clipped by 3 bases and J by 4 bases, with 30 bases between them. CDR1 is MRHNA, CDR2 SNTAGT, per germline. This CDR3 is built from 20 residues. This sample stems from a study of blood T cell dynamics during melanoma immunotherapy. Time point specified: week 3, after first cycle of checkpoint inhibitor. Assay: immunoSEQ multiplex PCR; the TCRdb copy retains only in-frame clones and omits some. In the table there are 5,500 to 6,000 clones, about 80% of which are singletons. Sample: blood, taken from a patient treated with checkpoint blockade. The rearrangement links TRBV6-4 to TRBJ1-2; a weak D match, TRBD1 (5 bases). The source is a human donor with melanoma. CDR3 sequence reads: CASSDRGVGPNSTLLYGYTF. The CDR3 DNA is TGTGCCAGCAGTGATCGGGGCGTGGGGCCCAACAGTACACTACTCTATGGCTACACCTTC.